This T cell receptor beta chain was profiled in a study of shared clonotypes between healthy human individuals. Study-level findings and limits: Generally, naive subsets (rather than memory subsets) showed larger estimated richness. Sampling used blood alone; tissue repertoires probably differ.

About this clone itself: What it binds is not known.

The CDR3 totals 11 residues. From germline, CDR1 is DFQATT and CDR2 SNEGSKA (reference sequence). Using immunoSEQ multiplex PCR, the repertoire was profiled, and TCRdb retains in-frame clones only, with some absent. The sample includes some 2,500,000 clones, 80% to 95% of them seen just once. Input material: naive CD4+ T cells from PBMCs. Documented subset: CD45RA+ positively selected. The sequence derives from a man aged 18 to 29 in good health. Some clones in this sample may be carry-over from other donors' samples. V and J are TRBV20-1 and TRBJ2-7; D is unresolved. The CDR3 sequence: CSPASIYEQYF. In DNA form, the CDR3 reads TGCAGCCCAGCAAGTATCTACGAGCAGTACTTC.